A selection of T cell receptor beta chains follows, all from one sample in a study of neurological immune-mediated disorders. MiXCR, run by TCRdb on the 5' RACE reads, gives a single entry per CDR3 protein. Of roughly 32,000 distinct CDR3 sequences in the sample, about 16% were seen once. The material sequenced was PBMCs. These TCRs come from a man between 70 and 80 years old in good health. The CDR3 runs from the conserved cysteine through the conserved F or W. D genes are given only for firm matches. Some rows mark clone size as missing; the rest say once, few, many or name a class of expanded clone.

v_gene: TRBV12-3/TRBV12-4; d_gene: TRBD1; abundance: many; j_gene: TRBJ2-1; CDR3aa: CASSPLGTGSSFF; CDR3nt: TGTGCCAGCAGCCCTCTCGGGACAGGCAGTTCGTTCTTC
v_gene: TRBV20-1; d_gene: -; abundance: many; j_gene: TRBJ1-2; CDR3aa: CSARDPGGSRGYTF; CDR3nt: TGCAGTGCTAGAGATCCTGGCGGCTCGCGTGGCTACACCTTC
v_gene: TRBV20-1; d_gene: -; abundance: many; j_gene: TRBJ1-2; CDR3aa: CSALGRGGHGYTF; CDR3nt: TGCAGTGCCCTCGGGAGGGGAGGTCATGGCTACACCTTC
v_gene: TRBV6-1; d_gene: TRBD1; abundance: many; j_gene: TRBJ1-5; CDR3aa: CASIDRGQDSNQPQHF; CDR3nt: TGTGCCAGCATTGACAGGGGGCAGGATAGCAATCAGCCCCAGCATTTT
v_gene: TRBV20-1; d_gene: TRBD2; abundance: many; j_gene: TRBJ2-1; CDR3aa: CSARVLAGGLGREQFF; CDR3nt: TGCAGTGCTAGAGTTTTAGCGGGGGGCCTTGGTAGGGAGCAGTTCTTC
v_gene: TRBV7-9; d_gene: TRBD1; abundance: few; j_gene: TRBJ2-5; CDR3aa: CASSRTGGPAQETQYF; CDR3nt: TGTGCCAGCAGCCGGACAGGGGGCCCTGCCCAAGAGACCCAGTACTTC
v_gene: TRBV7-2; d_gene: TRBD2; abundance: once; j_gene: TRBJ2-3; CDR3aa: CASSLGRLAGVQYF; CDR3nt: TGTGCCAGCAGCTTAGGTCGACTAGCGGGAGTACAGTATTTT
v_gene: TRBV7-7; d_gene: -; abundance: -; j_gene: TRBJ2-7; CDR3aa: CASSRDPSAYEQYF; CDR3nt: TGTGCCAGCAGCCGGGACCCTAGTGCCTACGAGCAGTACTTC
v_gene: TRBV4-3; d_gene: -; abundance: many; j_gene: TRBJ2-7; CDR3aa: CASSQGRGPRYF; CDR3nt: TGCGCCAGCAGCCAAGGACGGGGGCCCCGGTACTTC
v_gene: TRBV3-2; d_gene: -; abundance: many; j_gene: TRBJ2-7; CDR3aa: CASEGTSGYEQYF; CDR3nt: TGTGCCAGCGAAGGAACTAGCGGATACGAGCAGTACTTC
v_gene: TRBV6-2/TRBV6-3; d_gene: -; abundance: -; j_gene: TRBJ2-1; CDR3aa: CASSGSGHWPNEQFF; CDR3nt: TGTGCCAGCAGTGGAAGCGGACACTGGCCCAATGAGCAGTTCTTC
v_gene: TRBV9; d_gene: -; abundance: many; j_gene: TRBJ1-5; CDR3aa: CASSVDLGGQPQHF; CDR3nt: TGTGCCAGCAGCGTAGATCTCGGGGGCCAGCCCCAGCATTTT
v_gene: TRBV5-4; d_gene: -; abundance: many; j_gene: TRBJ1-1; CDR3aa: CASSLGGWTEAFF; CDR3nt: TGTGCCAGCAGCTTGGGGGGTTGGACTGAAGCTTTCTTT
v_gene: TRBV7-2; d_gene: TRBD1; abundance: many; j_gene: TRBJ1-2; CDR3aa: CASSLVGQGAYGYTF; CDR3nt: TGTGCCAGCAGCTTAGTTGGGCAGGGGGCCTACGGCTACACCTTC
v_gene: TRBV29-1; d_gene: TRBD2; abundance: many; j_gene: TRBJ2-1; CDR3aa: CSVVSSGGFSYNEQFF; CDR3nt: TGCAGCGTTGTGTCCAGCGGGGGTTTCTCCTACAATGAGCAGTTCTTC
v_gene: TRBV5-7; d_gene: -; abundance: many; j_gene: TRBJ1-2; CDR3aa: CASSLQDPFGYTF; CDR3nt: TGTGCCAGCAGCTTGCAGGACCCATTCGGCTACACCTTC
v_gene: TRBV29-1; d_gene: TRBD2; abundance: medium-sized; j_gene: TRBJ2-7; CDR3aa: CSAAGTSGGIEQYF; CDR3nt: TGCAGCGCAGCCGGGACTAGCGGGGGAATTGAGCAGTACTTC
v_gene: TRBV20-1; d_gene: TRBD1; abundance: many; j_gene: TRBJ1-5; CDR3aa: CSARGTGEKVWQPQHF; CDR3nt: TGCAGTGCTAGGGGGACAGGGGAAAAGGTCTGGCAGCCCCAGCATTTT
v_gene: TRBV4-3; d_gene: -; abundance: many; j_gene: TRBJ2-1; CDR3aa: CASSQGEGSNSNEQFF; CDR3nt: TGCGCCAGCAGCCAAGGAGAGGGCAGTAATAGCAATGAGCAGTTCTTC
v_gene: TRBV28; d_gene: TRBD2; abundance: many; j_gene: TRBJ2-3; CDR3aa: CASSLAGVSTDTQYF; CDR3nt: TGTGCCAGCAGCCTAGCGGGGGTTAGCACAGATACGCAGTATTTT
v_gene: TRBV4-2; d_gene: TRBD2; abundance: many; j_gene: TRBJ2-3; CDR3aa: CASSQDGTSGGRTDTQYF; CDR3nt: TGTGCCAGCAGCCAAGATGGGACTAGCGGGGGACGCACAGATACGCAGTATTTT
v_gene: TRBV7-2; d_gene: TRBD2; abundance: many; j_gene: TRBJ2-3; CDR3aa: CASSFGGGSTDTQYF; CDR3nt: TGTGCCAGCAGCTTTGGGGGGGGGAGCACAGATACGCAGTATTTT
v_gene: TRBV7-8; d_gene: TRBD1; abundance: many; j_gene: TRBJ1-2; CDR3aa: CASSETGGYYGYTF; CDR3nt: TGTGCCAGCAGCGAAACAGGGGGCTACTATGGCTACACCTTC
v_gene: TRBV6-5; d_gene: -; abundance: -; j_gene: TRBJ2-2; CDR3aa: CASSRSEWSWELFF; CDR3nt: TGTGCCAGCAGTCGATCTGAGTGGTCCTGGGAGCTGTTTTTT
v_gene: TRBV24-1; d_gene: TRBD2; abundance: once; j_gene: TRBJ2-1; CDR3aa: CATSYLRGDEQFF; CDR3nt: TGTGCCACCAGTTATTTGCGGGGGGATGAGCAGTTCTTC
v_gene: TRBV5-6; d_gene: TRBD1; abundance: -; j_gene: TRBJ2-3; CDR3aa: CTSIISGTGYADTQYF; CDR3nt: TGTACCAGCATCATATCCGGGACAGGGTATGCAGATACGCAGTATTTT
v_gene: TRBV3-1; d_gene: -; abundance: many; j_gene: TRBJ2-1; CDR3aa: CASSQEGGNEQFF; CDR3nt: TGTGCCAGCAGCCAAGAGGGTGGGAATGAGCAGTTCTTC
v_gene: TRBV11-2; d_gene: TRBD1; abundance: many; j_gene: TRBJ1-1; CDR3aa: CASSLRRQGVFLYTEAFF; CDR3nt: TGTGCCAGCAGCTTACGACGGCAGGGGGTCTTCCTTTACACTGAAGCTTTCTTT
v_gene: TRBV14; d_gene: -; abundance: many; j_gene: TRBJ2-7; CDR3aa: CASSLYTGSYEQYF; CDR3nt: TGTGCCAGCAGCCTATACACCGGCTCCTACGAGCAGTACTTC
v_gene: TRBV29-1; d_gene: -; abundance: many; j_gene: TRBJ1-2; CDR3aa: CSTSQGFDYGYTF; CDR3nt: TGCAGCACCTCCCAGGGTTTCGACTATGGCTACACCTTC
v_gene: TRBV7-2; d_gene: TRBD2; abundance: many; j_gene: TRBJ2-3; CDR3aa: CASAGGPPDTQYF; CDR3nt: TGTGCCAGCGCGGGGGGGCCTCCAGATACGCAGTATTTT
v_gene: TRBV20-1; d_gene: -; abundance: many; j_gene: TRBJ1-6; CDR3aa: CSALLGTALHF; CDR3nt: TGCAGTGCATTACTCGGGACGGCCCTCCACTTT
v_gene: TRBV6-2/TRBV6-3; d_gene: TRBD1; abundance: many; j_gene: TRBJ2-1; CDR3aa: CASSYTLDRGRRGQFF; CDR3nt: TGTGCCAGCAGTTACACCTTGGACAGGGGGCGCAGGGGGCAGTTCTTC
v_gene: TRBV7-2; d_gene: -; abundance: -; j_gene: TRBJ2-1; CDR3aa: CASRLFEQTYEQFF; CDR3nt: TGTGCCAGCAGATTATTCGAACAGACGTATGAGCAGTTCTTC
v_gene: TRBV12-3/TRBV12-4; d_gene: TRBD1; abundance: many; j_gene: TRBJ2-7; CDR3aa: CASSSAGTGSFYEQYF; CDR3nt: TGTGCCAGCAGTTCCGCCGGGACAGGGTCCTTCTACGAGCAGTACTTC
v_gene: TRBV4-1; d_gene: -; abundance: many; j_gene: TRBJ2-2; CDR3aa: CASSQDWGTGELFF; CDR3nt: TGCGCCAGCAGCCAAGATTGGGGGACCGGGGAGCTGTTTTTT
v_gene: TRBV5-1; d_gene: -; abundance: few; j_gene: TRBJ2-5; CDR3aa: CASSLASSPPETQYF; CDR3nt: TGCGCCAGCAGCTTGGCCTCGAGCCCTCCAGAGACCCAGTACTTC
v_gene: TRBV21-1; d_gene: -; abundance: many; j_gene: TRBJ2-3; CDR3aa: CASSPGAGDTQYF; CDR3nt: TGTGCCAGCAGCCCAGGGGCAGGTGATACGCAGTATTTT
v_gene: TRBV19; d_gene: TRBD2; abundance: few; j_gene: TRBJ2-2; CDR3aa: CASSPRTSGGAGGTGELFF; CDR3nt: TGTGCCAGTAGTCCTCGGACTAGCGGGGGGGCCGGCGGCACCGGGGAGCTGTTTTTT
v_gene: TRBV24-1; d_gene: -; abundance: many; j_gene: TRBJ2-2; CDR3aa: CATSDLRQGGTGELFF; CDR3nt: TGTGCCACCAGTGATTTGCGTCAGGGGGGGACCGGGGAGCTGTTTTTT
v_gene: TRBV9; d_gene: -; abundance: many; j_gene: TRBJ2-2; CDR3aa: CASSGAGLTGELFF; CDR3nt: TGTGCCAGCAGCGGGGCAGGGTTAACCGGGGAGCTGTTTTTT
v_gene: TRBV10-3; d_gene: TRBD2; abundance: many; j_gene: TRBJ2-7; CDR3aa: CAISEGQRERSEQYF; CDR3nt: TGTGCCATCAGTGAGGGTCAGCGGGAGCGGAGCGAGCAGTACTTC
v_gene: TRBV5-1; d_gene: TRBD1; abundance: many; j_gene: TRBJ2-7; CDR3aa: CASSFWTGDEQYF; CDR3nt: TGCGCCAGCAGCTTTTGGACAGGGGACGAGCAGTACTTC
v_gene: TRBV9; d_gene: -; abundance: many; j_gene: TRBJ2-3; CDR3aa: CASSVGLSTDTQYF; CDR3nt: TGTGCCAGCAGCGTAGGGCTTAGCACAGATACGCAGTATTTT
v_gene: TRBV3-1; d_gene: -; abundance: many; j_gene: TRBJ2-5; CDR3aa: CASSRQEGGAPPKTQYF; CDR3nt: TGTGCCAGCAGCCGCCAGGAGGGGGGGGCCCCGCCAAAGACCCAGTACTTC
v_gene: TRBV29-1; d_gene: TRBD1; abundance: many; j_gene: TRBJ2-1; CDR3aa: CSGQGDGHNEQFF; CDR3nt: TGCAGCGGCCAGGGGGACGGACACAATGAGCAGTTCTTC
v_gene: TRBV6-6; d_gene: -; abundance: few; j_gene: TRBJ1-6; CDR3aa: CASSYRTDNSPLHF; CDR3nt: TGTGCCAGCAGTTACAGGACAGATAATTCACCCCTCCACTTT
v_gene: TRBV2; d_gene: -; abundance: many; j_gene: TRBJ2-7; CDR3aa: CASKVEGLSDYEQYF; CDR3nt: TGTGCCAGCAAGGTAGAGGGGTTATCTGACTACGAGCAGTACTTC
v_gene: TRBV10-2; d_gene: -; abundance: -; j_gene: TRBJ1-5; CDR3aa: CASSERSSAQHF; CDR3nt: TGCGCCAGCAGTGAGAGATCCTCAGCCCAGCATTTT
v_gene: TRBV28; d_gene: -; abundance: many; j_gene: TRBJ1-5; CDR3aa: CASSSPDLRQGNQPQHF; CDR3nt: TGTGCCAGCAGTTCACCAGACCTGCGACAGGGCAATCAGCCCCAGCATTTT
v_gene: TRBV27; d_gene: TRBD1; abundance: many; j_gene: TRBJ2-3; CDR3aa: CASSKTGRDTQYF; CDR3nt: TGTGCCAGCAGTAAGACAGGGAGAGATACGCAGTATTTT
v_gene: TRBV6-5; d_gene: -; abundance: many; j_gene: TRBJ2-7; CDR3aa: CASSYRRTGLYEQYF; CDR3nt: TGTGCCAGCAGTTACAGGCGGACAGGACTATACGAGCAGTACTTC
v_gene: TRBV7-6; d_gene: -; abundance: few; j_gene: TRBJ2-1; CDR3aa: CASSPLSISGGSLYNEQFF; CDR3nt: TGTGCCAGCAGTCCCCTATCAATTAGTGGGGGGAGTCTATACAATGAGCAGTTCTTC
v_gene: TRBV7-2; d_gene: -; abundance: many; j_gene: TRBJ2-2; CDR3aa: CASSLVGRGQELFF; CDR3nt: TGTGCCAGCAGCTTAGTGGGGCGGGGGCAGGAGCTGTTTTTT
v_gene: TRBV27; d_gene: TRBD1; abundance: many; j_gene: TRBJ1-6; CDR3aa: CASTKLGQDNSPLHF; CDR3nt: TGTGCCAGCACAAAACTGGGACAGGATAATTCACCCCTCCACTTT
v_gene: TRBV4-3; d_gene: -; abundance: many; j_gene: TRBJ2-1; CDR3aa: CASSQGAAPNEQFF; CDR3nt: TGCGCCAGCAGCCAAGGTGCCGCTCCCAATGAGCAGTTCTTC
v_gene: TRBV20-1; d_gene: -; abundance: many; j_gene: TRBJ1-1; CDR3aa: CSATARGGWNTEAFF; CDR3nt: TGCAGTGCCACCGCGAGGGGGGGCTGGAACACTGAAGCTTTCTTT
v_gene: TRBV7-2; d_gene: -; abundance: many; j_gene: TRBJ2-1; CDR3aa: CASSPRGWGTTIYNEQFF; CDR3nt: TGTGCCAGCAGCCCTAGGGGGTGGGGGACTACCATATACAATGAGCAGTTCTTC